Following are 7 T cell receptor beta chains from one sample sequenced in a study of T cell responses to AZD1222 COVID-19 vaccine. The data were produced by immunoSEQ multiplex PCR, yet TCRdb's version contains in-frame clones alone and is incomplete. The sample holds 95,000 to 100,000 clones, 86% seen once. The sample in question was peripheral blood, obtained on day 0 of AZD1222 vaccination. Receptors originate from an adult in good health.

V is TRBV24-1 and J is TRBJ2-5; tentative D call: TRBD2 (5 bases). Deletions cut 3 bases from V and 5 bases from J, with 15 bases between. CDR1 and CDR2 from the germline V gene are KGHDR and SFDVKD. The CDR3 runs 15 residues. The CDR3 here is CATSDLTGSGETQYF. As DNA, the CDR3 is TGTGCCACCAGTGATCTGACGGGATCGGGGGAGACCCAGTACTTC.

V gene TRBV27 combines with J gene TRBJ1-1; 7 bases are shared with TRBD1. Germline CDR1 is MNHEY and CDR2 is SMNVEV (reference sequence). V shed 6 bases, J shed 1 base, and the junction held 8 bases outside the gene matches. The CDR3 contains 15 residues. The CDR3 DNA follows: TGTGCCAGCAGCCTGACAGGGAAAGAGAACACTGAAGCTTTCTTT. This gives the protein CASSLTGKENTEAFF.

The chain couples TRBV28 to TRBJ1-1, with 9 bases matching TRBD1. With V trimmed by 6 bases and J by 4 bases, 15 bases remained unmatched. Germline loops: CDR1 MDHEN, CDR2 SYDVKM. CDR3 length equals 17 residues. CDR3: CASSPPRTGAGVTEAFF. The CDR3 DNA reads as TGTGCCAGCAGCCCCCCCCGGACAGGGGCGGGGGTCACTGAAGCTTTCTTT. The entire variable domain, with the rest obtained from reference TRBV28 and TRBJ1-1, is as follows: DVKVTQSSRYLVKRTGEKVFLECVQDMDHENMFWYRQDPGLGLRLIYFSYDVKMKEKGDIPEGYSVSREKKERFSLILESASTNQTSMYLCASSPPRTGAGVTEAFFGQGTRLTVV.

The CDR3, as DNA: TGTGCCAGCAGCTTCCGCGGTCATGGCTACACCTTC. It is translated as CASSFRGHGYTF. The V gene is TRBV5-8, the J gene TRBJ1-2; D remains ambiguous. Germline CDR1 and CDR2: SGHTS and YDEGEE. V lost 2 bases, J lost 6 bases, and 8 bases lay in between. The CDR3 spans 12 residues.

The chain joins TRBV28 to TRBJ2-2, with D perhaps matching TRBD1 (5 bases). CDR3 length equals 14 residues. V shed 9 bases and J shed 0 bases, with 11 bases lying between them. The germline V gene encodes CDR1 MDHEN and CDR2 SYDVKM. CDR3 protein: CASLLTANTGELFF. Written as DNA, the CDR3 is TGTGCCAGTCTGCTGACAGCGAACACCGGGGAGCTGTTTTTT.

The V gene is TRBV7-2, the J gene TRBJ2-4; a possible D gene is TRBD2 (6 bases). Trimming shortened V by 5 bases and J by 7 bases, and 21 bases separated the two germline ends. This CDR3 has 16 amino acids. The germline CDR1 and CDR2 sequences are SGHTA and FQGNSA. This CDR3 reads CASSLSGPFGGNIQYF. For the CDR3, the DNA is TGTGCCAGCAGCCTCAGCGGGCCCTTTGGGGGGAACATTCAGTACTTC. The full variable domain, completed using reference TRBV7-2 and TRBJ2-4, is GAGVSQSPSNKVTEKGKDVELRCDPISGHTALYWYRQSLGQGLEFLIYFQGNSAPDKSGLPSDRFSAERTGGSVSTLTIQRTQQEDSAVYLCASSLSGPFGGNIQYFGAGTRLSVL.

There are a few counts of this clone. The chain employs TRBV7-2 and TRBJ2-2; D unclear. This CDR3 comprises 11 residues. Germline CDR1 and CDR2: SGHTA and FQGNSA. Trimming took off 4 bases at V and 10 bases at J, with 7 bases between the two ends. Written as DNA, the CDR3 is TGTGCCAGCAGCTCCTATTTGGAGCTGTTTTTT. Translating it yields CASSSYLELFF.